The present T cell receptor (beta chain) was sequenced within a study of CD8+CD57+ T cells in acquired aplastic anemia. The CDR3 runs 14 residues. V shed 1 base and J shed 5 bases, with 11 bases lying between them. CDR1 is SGHTA, CDR2 FQGNSA, per germline. Note on this clonotype: As yet, its antigen is unknown.

Sequencing was done on patients that had shown CD8+CD57+ cell expansion by flow cytometry. Findings of the study overall: Patients did not significantly differ from controls in CD8+ Simpson's diversity. Fewer than 35 sequences, all CD8+ CDR3, were shared between patients and controls.

Investigators profiled TCR beta VDJ and CDR3 from genomic DNA template. Using its own MiXCR run on the reads, TCRdb lists one record per CDR3 protein. The sample consists of 450,000 to 600,000 distinct CDR3 sequences, roughly a third of them appearing once. The chain uses TRBV7-2 and TRBJ2-5; D unresolved. Sequenced material: sorted CD4+, CD8+, or CD8+CD57+ T cells (not recorded which) from PBMCs. The source of this sequence is a human donor with aplastic anemia. The CDR3 sequence is CASSLGPGSETQYF. The CDR3 nucleotides are TGTGCCAGCAGCTTAGGGCCCGGGTCGGAGACCCAGTACTTC.